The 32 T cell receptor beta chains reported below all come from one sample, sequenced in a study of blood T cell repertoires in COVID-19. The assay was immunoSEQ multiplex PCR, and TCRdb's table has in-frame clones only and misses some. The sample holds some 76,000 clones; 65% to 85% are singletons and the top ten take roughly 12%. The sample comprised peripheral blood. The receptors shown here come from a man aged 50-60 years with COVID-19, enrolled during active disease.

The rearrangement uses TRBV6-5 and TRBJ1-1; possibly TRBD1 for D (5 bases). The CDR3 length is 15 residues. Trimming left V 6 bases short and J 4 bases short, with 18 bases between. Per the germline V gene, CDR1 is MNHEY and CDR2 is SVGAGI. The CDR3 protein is CASRASGRVTTEAFF. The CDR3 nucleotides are TGTGCCAGCAGGGCATCGGGCAGGGTGACCACTGAAGCTTTCTTT.

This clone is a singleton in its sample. CDR3 residues: CASSRVIGTGTGEPYEQYF. DNA for the CDR3: TGTGCCAGCAGCCGAGTTATCGGAACCGGGACAGGGGAGCCCTACGAGCAGTACTTC. The V gene is TRBV7-9, the J gene TRBJ2-7; 10 bases line up with TRBD1. The V gene end was trimmed by 5 bases and the J gene end by 2 bases; junction bases not matched to a gene: 18. Per germline, CDR1 SEHNR and CDR2 FQNEAQ (reference sequence). CDR3 length: 19 amino acids.

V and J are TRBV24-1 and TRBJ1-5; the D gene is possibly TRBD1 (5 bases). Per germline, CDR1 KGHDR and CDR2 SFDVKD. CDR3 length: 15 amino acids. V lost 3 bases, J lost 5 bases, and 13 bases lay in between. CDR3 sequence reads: CATSDPGRGDQPQHF. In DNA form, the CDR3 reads TGTGCCACCAGTGATCCCGGGAGGGGAGATCAGCCCCAGCATTTT.

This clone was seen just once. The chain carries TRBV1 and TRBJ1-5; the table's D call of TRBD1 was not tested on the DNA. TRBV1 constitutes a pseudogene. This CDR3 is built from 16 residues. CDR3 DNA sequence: TGCACCAGCAGCCAAGATTCCCCCAGGTACAATCAGCCCCAGCATTTT. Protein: CTSSQDSPRYNQPQHF.

CDR3 sequence: CASSIGASGIRETQYF. The CDR3 coding sequence is TGTGCCAGCAGCATCGGGGCTAGCGGGATTCGTGAGACCCAGTACTTC. This chain connects TRBV9 to TRBJ2-5, with 9 bases fitting TRBD2. The CDR3 consists of 16 residues. The V gene end was trimmed by 4 bases and the J gene end by 5 bases; junction bases not matched to a gene: 12. Germline CDR1 reads SGDLS; CDR2 reads YYNGEE.

The CDR3 region is CASSYAGGRGEQYF. The CDR3 DNA is TGTGCCAGCAGTTACGCGGGCGGTCGGGGGGAGCAGTACTTC. This chain links TRBV6-2 or TRBV6-3 with TRBJ2-7, with D possibly matching TRBD2 (6 bases). The CDR3 length is 14 residues. V was shortened by 2 bases and J by 7 bases, with 15 bases between the two germline ends. Germline V gives CDR1 MNHEY, CDR2 SVGEGT.

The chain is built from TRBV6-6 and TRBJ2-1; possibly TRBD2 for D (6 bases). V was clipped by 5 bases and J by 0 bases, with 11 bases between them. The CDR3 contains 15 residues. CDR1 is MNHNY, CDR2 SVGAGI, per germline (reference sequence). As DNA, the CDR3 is TGTGCCAGCAGTAATTCAGCGGGCTCCTACAATGAGCAGTTCTTC. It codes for CASSNSAGSYNEQFF.

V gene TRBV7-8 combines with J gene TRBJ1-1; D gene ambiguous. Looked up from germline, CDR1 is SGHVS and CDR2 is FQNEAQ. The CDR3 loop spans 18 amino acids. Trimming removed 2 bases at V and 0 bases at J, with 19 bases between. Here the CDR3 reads CASSLIFRENLLNTEAFF. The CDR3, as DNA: TGTGCCAGCAGCTTAATCTTCCGAGAGAATCTCCTGAACACTGAAGCTTTCTTT.

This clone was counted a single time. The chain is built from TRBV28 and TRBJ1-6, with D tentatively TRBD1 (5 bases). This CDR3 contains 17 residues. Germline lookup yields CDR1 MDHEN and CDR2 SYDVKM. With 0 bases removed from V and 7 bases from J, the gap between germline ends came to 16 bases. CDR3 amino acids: CASSLWGTGGTNSPLHF. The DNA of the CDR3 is TGTGCCAGCAGTTTATGGGGGACGGGGGGTACGAATTCACCCCTCCACTTT.

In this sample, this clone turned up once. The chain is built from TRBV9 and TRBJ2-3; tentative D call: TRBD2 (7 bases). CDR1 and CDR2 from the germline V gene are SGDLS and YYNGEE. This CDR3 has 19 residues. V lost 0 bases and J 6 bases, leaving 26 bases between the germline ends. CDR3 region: CASSVATPLGGGVQDTQYF. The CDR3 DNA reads TGTGCCAGCAGCGTAGCTACCCCCTTGGGAGGGGGGGTTCAGGATACGCAGTATTTT.

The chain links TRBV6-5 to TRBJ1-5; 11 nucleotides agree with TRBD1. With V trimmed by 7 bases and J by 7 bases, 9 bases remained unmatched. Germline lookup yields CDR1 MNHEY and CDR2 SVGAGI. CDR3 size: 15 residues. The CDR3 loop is CASTIWTGGDQPQHF. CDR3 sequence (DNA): TGTGCCAGCACAATATGGACAGGGGGCGACCAGCCCCAGCATTTT.

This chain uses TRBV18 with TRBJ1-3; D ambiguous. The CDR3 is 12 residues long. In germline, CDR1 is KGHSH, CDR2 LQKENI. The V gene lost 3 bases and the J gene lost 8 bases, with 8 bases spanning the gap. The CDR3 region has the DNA TGTGCCAGCTCACCGTCTACGGACACCATATATTTT. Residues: CASSPSTDTIYF.

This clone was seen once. CDR3 in DNA: TGTGCCAGCAGTGTATTACAGGGCCCTGGGGCCAACGTCCTGACTTTC. As protein: CASSVLQGPGANVLTF. This chain uses TRBV25-1 with TRBJ2-6, with a tentative D call TRBD1 (6 bases). Germline values: CDR1 MGHDK, CDR2 SYGVNS. The CDR3 has 16 residues. The V end was cut by 4 bases, the J end by 2 bases, with 12 bases between.

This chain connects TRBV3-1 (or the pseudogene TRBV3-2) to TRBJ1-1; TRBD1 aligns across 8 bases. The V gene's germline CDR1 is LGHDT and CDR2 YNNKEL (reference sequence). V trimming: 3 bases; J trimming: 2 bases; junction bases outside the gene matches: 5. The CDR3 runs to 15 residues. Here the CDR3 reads CASSHHGQGNTEAFF. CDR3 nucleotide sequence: TGTGCCAGCAGCCACCACGGACAGGGTAACACTGAAGCTTTCTTT.

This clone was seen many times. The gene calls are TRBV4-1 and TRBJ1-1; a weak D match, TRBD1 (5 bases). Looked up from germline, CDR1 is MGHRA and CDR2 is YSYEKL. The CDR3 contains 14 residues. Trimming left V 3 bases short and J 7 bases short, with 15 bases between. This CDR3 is CASSQGGPNFEAFF. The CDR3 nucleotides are TGCGCCAGCAGCCAGGGGGGTCCCAACTTTGAAGCTTTCTTT.

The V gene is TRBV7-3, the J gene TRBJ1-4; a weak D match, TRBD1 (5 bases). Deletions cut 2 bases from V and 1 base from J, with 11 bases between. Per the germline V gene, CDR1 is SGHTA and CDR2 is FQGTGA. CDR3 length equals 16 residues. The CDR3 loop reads CASSLGVQGTNEKLFF. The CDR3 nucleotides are TGTGCCAGCAGCTTAGGCGTGCAGGGAACTAATGAAAAACTGTTTTTT.

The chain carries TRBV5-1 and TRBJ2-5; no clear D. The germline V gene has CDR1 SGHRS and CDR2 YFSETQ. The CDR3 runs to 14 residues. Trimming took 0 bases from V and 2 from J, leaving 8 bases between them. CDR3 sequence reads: CASSLVVRQETQYF. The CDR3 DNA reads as TGCGCCAGCAGCTTGGTAGTAAGACAAGAGACCCAGTACTTC.

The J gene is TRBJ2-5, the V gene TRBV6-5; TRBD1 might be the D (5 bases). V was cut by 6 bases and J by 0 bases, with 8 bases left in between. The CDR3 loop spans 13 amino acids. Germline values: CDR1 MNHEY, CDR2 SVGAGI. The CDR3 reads CASRRQYQETQYF. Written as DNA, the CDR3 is TGTGCCAGCAGGAGACAGTACCAAGAGACCCAGTACTTC.

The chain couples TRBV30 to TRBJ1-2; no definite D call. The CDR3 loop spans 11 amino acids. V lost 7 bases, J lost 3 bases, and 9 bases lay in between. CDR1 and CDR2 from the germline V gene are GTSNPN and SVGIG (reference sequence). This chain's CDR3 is CASTGDYGYTF. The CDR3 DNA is TGTGCCTCCACCGGGGACTATGGCTACACCTTC.

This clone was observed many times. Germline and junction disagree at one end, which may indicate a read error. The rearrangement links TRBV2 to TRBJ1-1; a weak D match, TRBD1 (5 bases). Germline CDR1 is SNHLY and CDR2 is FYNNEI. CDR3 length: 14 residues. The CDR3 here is CARSGTGTGASSFF. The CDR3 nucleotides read TGTGCCAGGAGTGGTACCGGGACGGGAGCATCATCTTTCTTT. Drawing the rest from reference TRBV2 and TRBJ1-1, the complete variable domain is EPEVTQTPSHQVTQMGQEVILRCVPISNHLYFYWYRQILGQKVEFLVSFYNNEISEKSEIFDDQFSVERPDGSNFTLKIRSTKLEDSAMYFCARSGTGTGASSFFGQGTRLTVV.

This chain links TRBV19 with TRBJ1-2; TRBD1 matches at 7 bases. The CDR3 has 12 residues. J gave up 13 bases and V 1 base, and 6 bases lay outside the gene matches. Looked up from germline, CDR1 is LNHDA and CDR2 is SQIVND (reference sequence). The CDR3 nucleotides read TGTGCCAGTAGTATAGTAGGACAGGAGATCACCTTC. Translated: CASSIVGQEITF.

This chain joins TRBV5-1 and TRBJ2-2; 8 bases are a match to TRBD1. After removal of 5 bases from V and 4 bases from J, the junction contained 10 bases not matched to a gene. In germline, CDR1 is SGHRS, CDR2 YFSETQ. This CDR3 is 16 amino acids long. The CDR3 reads CASRPGGLRATGELFF. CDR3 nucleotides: TGCGCCAGCAGGCCAGGGGGCTTAAGAGCCACCGGGGAGCTGTTTTTT.

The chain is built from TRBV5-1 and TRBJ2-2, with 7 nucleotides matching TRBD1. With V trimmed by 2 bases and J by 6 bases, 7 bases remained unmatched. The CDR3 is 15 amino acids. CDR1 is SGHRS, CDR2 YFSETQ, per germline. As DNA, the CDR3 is TGCGCCAGCAGCTTTGGACAGGCCTCTCCCGGGGAGCTGTTTTTT. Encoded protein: CASSFGQASPGELFF. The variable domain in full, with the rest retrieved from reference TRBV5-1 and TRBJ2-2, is KAGVTQTPRYLIKTRGQQVTLSCSPISGHRSVSWYQQTPGQGLQFLFEYFSETQRNKGNFPGRFSGRQFSNSRSEMNVSTLELGDSALYLCASSFGQASPGELFFGEGSRLTVL.

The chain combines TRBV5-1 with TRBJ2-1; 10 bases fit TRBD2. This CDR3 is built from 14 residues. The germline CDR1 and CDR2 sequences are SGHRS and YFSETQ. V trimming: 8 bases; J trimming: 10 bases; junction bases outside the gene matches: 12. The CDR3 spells CASKKREGPREQFF. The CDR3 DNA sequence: TGCGCCAGTAAAAAGCGGGAGGGCCCGAGAGAGCAGTTCTTC.

CDR3 sequence (DNA): TGTGCCAGCTCACCTTTAGCGACCGACGGGAGATCTAACTATGGCTACACCTTC. It translates to CASSPLATDGRSNYGYTF. J is TRBJ1-2 and V is TRBV18; D is uncertain. This CDR3 spans 18 amino acids. The germline V gene encodes CDR1 KGHSH and CDR2 LQKENI. Trimming took 3 bases from V and 0 from J, leaving 20 bases between them. The complete variable domain, with remaining parts taken from reference TRBV18 and TRBJ1-2, reads NAGVMQNPRHLVRRRGQEARLRCSPMKGHSHVYWYRQLPEEGLKFMVYLQKENIIDESGMPKERFSAEFPKEGPSILRIQQVVRGDSAAYFCASSPLATDGRSNYGYTFGSGTRLTVV.

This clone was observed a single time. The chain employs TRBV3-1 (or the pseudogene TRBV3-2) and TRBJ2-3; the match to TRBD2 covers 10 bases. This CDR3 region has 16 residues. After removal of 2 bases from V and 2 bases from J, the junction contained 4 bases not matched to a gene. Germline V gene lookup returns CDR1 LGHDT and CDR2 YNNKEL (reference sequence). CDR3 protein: CASSQLAGALTDTQYF. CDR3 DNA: TGTGCCAGCAGCCAACTAGCGGGAGCCCTCACAGATACGCAGTATTTT.

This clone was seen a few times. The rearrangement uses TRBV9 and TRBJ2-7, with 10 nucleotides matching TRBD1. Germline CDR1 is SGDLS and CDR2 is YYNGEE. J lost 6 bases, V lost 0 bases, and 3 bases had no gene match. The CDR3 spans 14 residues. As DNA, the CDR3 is TGTGCCAGCAGCGTAGCGGGACAGGGGTTCGAGCAGTACTTC. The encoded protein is CASSVAGQGFEQYF.

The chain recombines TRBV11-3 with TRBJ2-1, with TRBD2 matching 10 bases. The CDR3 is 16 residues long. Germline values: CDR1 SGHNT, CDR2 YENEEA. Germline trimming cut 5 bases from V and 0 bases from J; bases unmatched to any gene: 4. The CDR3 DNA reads TGTGCCAGCAGCCCTAGCGGGAGCAGCTCCTACAATGAGCAGTTCTTC. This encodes CASSPSGSSSYNEQFF. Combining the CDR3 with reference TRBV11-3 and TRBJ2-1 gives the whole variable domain EAGVVQSPRYKIIEKKQPVAFWCNPISGHNTLYWYLQNLGQGPELLIRYENEEAVDDSQLPKDRFSAERLKGVDSTLKIQPAELGDSAVYLCASSPSGSSSYNEQFFGPGTRLTVL.

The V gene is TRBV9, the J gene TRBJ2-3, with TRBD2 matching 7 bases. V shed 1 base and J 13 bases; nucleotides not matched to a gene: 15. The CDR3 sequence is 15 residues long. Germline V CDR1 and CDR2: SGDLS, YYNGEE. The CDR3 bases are TGTGCCAGCAGCGTAAGTCCTTCCGGAGCGGCGGGGGAGTATTTT. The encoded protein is CASSVSPSGAAGEYF.

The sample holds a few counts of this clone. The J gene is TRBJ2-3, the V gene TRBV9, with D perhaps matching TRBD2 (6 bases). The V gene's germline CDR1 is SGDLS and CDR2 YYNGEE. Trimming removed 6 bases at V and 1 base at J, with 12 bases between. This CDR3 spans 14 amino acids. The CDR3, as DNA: TGTGCCAGCACCGTGCGGGATGGCACAGATACGCAGTATTTT. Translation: CASTVRDGTDTQYF. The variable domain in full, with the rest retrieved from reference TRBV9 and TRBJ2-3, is DSGVTQTPKHLITATGQRVTLRCSPRSGDLSVYWYQQSLDQGLQFLIQYYNGEERAKGNILERFSAQQFPDLHSELNLSSLELGDSALYFCASTVRDGTDTQYFGPGTRLTVL.

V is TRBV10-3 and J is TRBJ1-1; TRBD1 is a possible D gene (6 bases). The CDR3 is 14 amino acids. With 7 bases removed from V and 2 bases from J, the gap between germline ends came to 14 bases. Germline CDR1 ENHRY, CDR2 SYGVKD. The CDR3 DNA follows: TGTGCCATCACTTCGGGACACACTAACACTGAAGCTTTCTTT. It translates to CAITSGHTNTEAFF.

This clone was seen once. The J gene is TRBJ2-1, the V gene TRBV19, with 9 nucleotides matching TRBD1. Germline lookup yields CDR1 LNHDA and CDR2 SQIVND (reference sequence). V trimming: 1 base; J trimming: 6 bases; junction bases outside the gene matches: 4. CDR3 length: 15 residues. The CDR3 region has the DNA TGTGCCAGTAGTATAGGGACAGGGGCCCCCAATGAGCAGTTCTTC. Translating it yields CASSIGTGAPNEQFF.